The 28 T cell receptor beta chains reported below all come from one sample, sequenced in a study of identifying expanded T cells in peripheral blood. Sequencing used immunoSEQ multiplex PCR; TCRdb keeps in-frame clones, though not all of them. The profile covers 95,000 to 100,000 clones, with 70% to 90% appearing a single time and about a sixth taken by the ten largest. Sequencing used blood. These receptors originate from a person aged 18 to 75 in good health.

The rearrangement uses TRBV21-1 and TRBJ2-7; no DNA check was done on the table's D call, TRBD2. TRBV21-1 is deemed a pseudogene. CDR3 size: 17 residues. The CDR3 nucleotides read TGTGCCAGCAGCGAATGGGAGACAAGCCGCTTCGGTCGCGAGCAGTACTTC. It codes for CASSEWETSRFGREQYF.

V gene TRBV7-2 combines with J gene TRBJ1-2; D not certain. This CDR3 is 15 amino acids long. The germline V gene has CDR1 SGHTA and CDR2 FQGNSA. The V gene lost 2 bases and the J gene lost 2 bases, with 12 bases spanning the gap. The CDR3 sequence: CASSLFGEPNYGYTF. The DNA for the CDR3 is TGTGCCAGCAGCTTATTCGGGGAACCCAACTATGGCTACACCTTC.

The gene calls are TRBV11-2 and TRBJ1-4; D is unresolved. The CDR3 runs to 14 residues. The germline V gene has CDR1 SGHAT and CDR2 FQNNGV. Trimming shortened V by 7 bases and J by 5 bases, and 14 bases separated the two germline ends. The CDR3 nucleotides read TGTGCCAGCACCTCTGGGGTTCTGAATGAAAAACTGTTTTTT. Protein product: CASTSGVLNEKLFF.

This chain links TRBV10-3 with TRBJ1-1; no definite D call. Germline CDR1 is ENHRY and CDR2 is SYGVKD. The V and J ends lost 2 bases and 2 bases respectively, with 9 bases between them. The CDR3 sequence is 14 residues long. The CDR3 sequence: CAISELVGNTEAFF. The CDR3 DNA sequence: TGTGCCATCAGTGAGCTGGTCGGTAACACTGAAGCTTTCTTT.

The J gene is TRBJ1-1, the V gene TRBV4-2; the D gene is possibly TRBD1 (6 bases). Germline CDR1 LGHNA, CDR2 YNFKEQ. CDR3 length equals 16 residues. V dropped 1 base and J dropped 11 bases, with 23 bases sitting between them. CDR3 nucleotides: TGTGCCAGCAGCCAAGTTAGGGAGACAGGCCCCTTGGGGGCTTTCTTT. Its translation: CASSQVRETGPLGAFF.

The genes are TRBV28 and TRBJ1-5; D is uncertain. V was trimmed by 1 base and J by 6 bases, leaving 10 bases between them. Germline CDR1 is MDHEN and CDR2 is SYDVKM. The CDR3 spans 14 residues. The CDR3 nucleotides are TGTGCCAGCAGTTTATTAAGGGTCGTTCAGCCCCAGCATTTT. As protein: CASSLLRVVQPQHF.

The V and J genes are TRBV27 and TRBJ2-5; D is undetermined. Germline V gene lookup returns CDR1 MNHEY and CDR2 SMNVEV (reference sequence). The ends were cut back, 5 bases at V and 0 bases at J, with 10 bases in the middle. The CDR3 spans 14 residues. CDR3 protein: CASSLHRNQETQYF. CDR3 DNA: TGTGCCAGCAGTCTCCACCGGAACCAAGAGACCCAGTACTTC.

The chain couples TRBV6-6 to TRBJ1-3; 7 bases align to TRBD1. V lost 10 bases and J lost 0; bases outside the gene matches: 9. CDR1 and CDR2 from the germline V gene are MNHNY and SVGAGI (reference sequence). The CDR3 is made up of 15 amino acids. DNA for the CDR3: TGTGCCACACAACGGGGACAGAGCTCTGGAAACACCATATATTTT. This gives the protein CATQRGQSSGNTIYF.

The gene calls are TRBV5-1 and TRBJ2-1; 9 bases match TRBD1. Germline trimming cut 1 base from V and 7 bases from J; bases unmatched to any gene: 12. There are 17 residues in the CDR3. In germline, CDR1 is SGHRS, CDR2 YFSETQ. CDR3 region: CASSLNPVGQGTNEQFF. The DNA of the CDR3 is TGCGCCAGCAGCTTGAACCCCGTTGGACAGGGGACGAATGAGCAGTTCTTC. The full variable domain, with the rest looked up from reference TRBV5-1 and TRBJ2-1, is KAGVTQTPRYLIKTRGQQVTLSCSPISGHRSVSWYQQTPGQGLQFLFEYFSETQRNKGNFPGRFSGRQFSNSRSEMNVSTLELGDSALYLCASSLNPVGQGTNEQFFGPGTRLTVL.

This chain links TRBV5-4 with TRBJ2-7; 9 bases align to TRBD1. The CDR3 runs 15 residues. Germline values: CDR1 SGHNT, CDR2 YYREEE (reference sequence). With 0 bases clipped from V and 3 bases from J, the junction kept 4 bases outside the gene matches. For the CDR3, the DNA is TGTGCCAGCAGCTTGGGGACAGGGGTTTTCTACGAGCAGTACTTC. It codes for CASSLGTGVFYEQYF.

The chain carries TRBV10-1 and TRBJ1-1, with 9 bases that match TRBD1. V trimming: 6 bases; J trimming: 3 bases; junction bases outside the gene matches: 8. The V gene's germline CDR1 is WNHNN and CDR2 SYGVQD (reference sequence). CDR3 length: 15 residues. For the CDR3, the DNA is TGCGCCAGCAGAGTCAGAGACAGGGGGGACACTGAAGCTTTCTTT. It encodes CASRVRDRGDTEAFF.

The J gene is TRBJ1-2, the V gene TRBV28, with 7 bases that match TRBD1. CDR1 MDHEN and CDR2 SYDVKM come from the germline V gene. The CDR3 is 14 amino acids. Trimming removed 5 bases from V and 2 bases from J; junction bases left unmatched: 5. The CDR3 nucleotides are TGTGCCAGCAGTCCCGGACAGGAAAACTATGGCTACACCTTC. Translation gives CASSPGQENYGYTF.

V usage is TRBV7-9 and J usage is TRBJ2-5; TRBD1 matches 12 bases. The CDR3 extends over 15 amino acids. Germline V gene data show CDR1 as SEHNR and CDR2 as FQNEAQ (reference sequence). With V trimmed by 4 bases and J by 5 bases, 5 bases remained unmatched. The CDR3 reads CASSWGTGGYETQYF. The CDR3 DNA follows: TGTGCCAGCAGCTGGGGGACAGGGGGCTACGAGACCCAGTACTTC.

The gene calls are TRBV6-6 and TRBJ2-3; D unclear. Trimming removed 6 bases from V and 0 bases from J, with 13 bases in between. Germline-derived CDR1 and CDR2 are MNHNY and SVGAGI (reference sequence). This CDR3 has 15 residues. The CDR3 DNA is TGTGCCAGCAGCCCCGATCGGCCTAGCACAGATACGCAGTATTTT. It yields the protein CASSPDRPSTDTQYF.

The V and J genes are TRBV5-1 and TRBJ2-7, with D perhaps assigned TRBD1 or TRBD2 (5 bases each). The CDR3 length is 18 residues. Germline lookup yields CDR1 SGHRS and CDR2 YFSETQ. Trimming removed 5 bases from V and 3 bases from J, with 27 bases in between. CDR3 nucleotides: TGCGCCAGCAGATTTGTCACCCCTGGCCGAGGGACGAACTACGAGCAGTACTTC. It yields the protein CASRFVTPGRGTNYEQYF.

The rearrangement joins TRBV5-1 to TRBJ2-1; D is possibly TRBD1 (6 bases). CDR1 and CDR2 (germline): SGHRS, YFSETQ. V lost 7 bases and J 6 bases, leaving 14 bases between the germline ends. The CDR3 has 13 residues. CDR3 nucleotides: TGCGCCAGCCGAACCTTACAGGGCAATGAGCAGTTCTTC. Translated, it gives CASRTLQGNEQFF. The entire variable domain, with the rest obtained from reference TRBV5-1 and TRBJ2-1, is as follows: KAGVTQTPRYLIKTRGQQVTLSCSPISGHRSVSWYQQTPGQGLQFLFEYFSETQRNKGNFPGRFSGRQFSNSRSEMNVSTLELGDSALYLCASRTLQGNEQFFGPGTRLTVL.

Written as DNA, the CDR3 is TGTGCCAGCTCACAGGAGGGGTCCGAATCACCCCTCCACTTT. It yields the protein CASSQEGSESPLHF. V is TRBV18 and J is TRBJ1-6, with D possibly being TRBD1 (5 bases). This CDR3 contains 14 residues. V was pared by 4 bases and J by 10 bases, with 14 bases between. Germline V lookup: CDR1 KGHSH, CDR2 LQKENI.

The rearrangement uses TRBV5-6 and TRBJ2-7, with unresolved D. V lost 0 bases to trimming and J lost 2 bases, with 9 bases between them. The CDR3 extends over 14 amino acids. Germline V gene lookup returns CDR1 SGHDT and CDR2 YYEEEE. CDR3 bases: TGTGCCAGCAGCTTGGGGCACCCGGCCTACGAGCAGTACTTC. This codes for CASSLGHPAYEQYF.

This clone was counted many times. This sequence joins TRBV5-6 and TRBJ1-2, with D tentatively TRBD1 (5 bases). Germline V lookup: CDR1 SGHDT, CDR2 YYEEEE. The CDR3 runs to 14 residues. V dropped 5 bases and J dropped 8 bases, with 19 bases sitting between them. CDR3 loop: CASSQFGARRGYTF. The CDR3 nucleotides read TGTGCCAGCAGTCAATTCGGGGCCCGACGGGGCTACACCTTC.

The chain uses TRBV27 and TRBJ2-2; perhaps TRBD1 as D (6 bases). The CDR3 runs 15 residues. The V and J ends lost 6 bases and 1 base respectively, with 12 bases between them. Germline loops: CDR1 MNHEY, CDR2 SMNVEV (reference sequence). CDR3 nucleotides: TGTGCCAGCAGACTAACAGGGTTGAACACCGGGGAGCTGTTTTTT. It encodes CASRLTGLNTGELFF.

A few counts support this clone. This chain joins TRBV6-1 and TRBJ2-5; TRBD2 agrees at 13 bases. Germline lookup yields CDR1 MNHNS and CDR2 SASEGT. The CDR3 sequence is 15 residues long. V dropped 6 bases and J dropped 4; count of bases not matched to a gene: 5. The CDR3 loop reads CASSLLAGGPETQYF. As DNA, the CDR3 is TGTGCCAGCAGCCTACTAGCGGGGGGGCCAGAGACCCAGTACTTC.

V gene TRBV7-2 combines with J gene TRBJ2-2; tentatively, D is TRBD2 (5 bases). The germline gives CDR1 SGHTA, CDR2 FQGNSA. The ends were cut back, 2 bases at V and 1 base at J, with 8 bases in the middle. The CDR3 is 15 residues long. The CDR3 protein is CASSLSEVNTGELFF. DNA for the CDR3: TGTGCCAGCAGCTTATCGGAGGTGAACACCGGGGAGCTGTTTTTT.

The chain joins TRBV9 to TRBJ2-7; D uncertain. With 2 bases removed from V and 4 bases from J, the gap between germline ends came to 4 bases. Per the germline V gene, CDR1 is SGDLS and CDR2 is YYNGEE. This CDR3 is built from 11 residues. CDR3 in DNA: TGTGCCAGCAGCGTGGGATACGAGCAGTACTTC. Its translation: CASSVGYEQYF.

In DNA form, the CDR3 reads TGTGCCAGCAGCCAAGGTCAGGGAGGCGGAAACACCATATATTTT. Translation gives CASSQGQGGGNTIYF. The V and J genes are TRBV4-2 and TRBJ1-3; TRBD1 is a possible D gene (5 bases). Germline-derived CDR1 and CDR2 are LGHNA and YNFKEQ. This CDR3 is 15 amino acids long. The V gene lost 1 base and the J gene lost 4 bases, with 11 bases spanning the gap.

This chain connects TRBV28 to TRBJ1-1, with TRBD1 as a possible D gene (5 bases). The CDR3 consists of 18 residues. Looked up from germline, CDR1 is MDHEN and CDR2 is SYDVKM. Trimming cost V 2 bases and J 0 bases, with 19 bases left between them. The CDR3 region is CASSLISLSTGLNTEAFF. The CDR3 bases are TGTGCCAGCAGTTTAATATCGCTGTCAACAGGACTGAACACTGAAGCTTTCTTT.

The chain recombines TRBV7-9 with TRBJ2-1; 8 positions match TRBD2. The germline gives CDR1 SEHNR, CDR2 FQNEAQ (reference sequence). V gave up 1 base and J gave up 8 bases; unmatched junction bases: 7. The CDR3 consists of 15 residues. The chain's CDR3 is CASSLGAGAVDEQFF. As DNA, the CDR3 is TGTGCCAGCAGCTTAGGAGCGGGGGCCGTCGATGAGCAGTTCTTC.

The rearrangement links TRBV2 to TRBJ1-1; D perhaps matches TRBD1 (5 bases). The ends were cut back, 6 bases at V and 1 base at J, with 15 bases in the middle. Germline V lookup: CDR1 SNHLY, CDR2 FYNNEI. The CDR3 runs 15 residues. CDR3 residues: CASSLNRRRNTEAFF. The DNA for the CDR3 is TGTGCCAGCAGCCTTAACAGGAGACGGAACACTGAAGCTTTCTTT.

CDR3 protein: CASSHRDRGATIYF. The CDR3 DNA follows: TGTGCCAGCAGCCACCGGGACAGGGGGGCCACCATATATTTT. The chain couples TRBV11-2 to TRBJ1-3; TRBD1 matches at 11 bases. CDR1 and CDR2 from the germline V gene are SGHAT and FQNNGV. This CDR3 contains 14 residues. V was clipped by 5 bases and J by 9 bases; unmatched bases: 6. Together with reference TRBV11-2 and TRBJ1-3, the CDR3 gives the full variable domain: EAGVAQSPRYKIIEKRQSVAFWCNPISGHATLYWYQQILGQGPKLLIQFQNNGVVDDSQLPKDRFSAERLKGVDSTLKIQPAKLEDSAVYLCASSHRDRGATIYFGEGSWLTVV.